The rows below give T cell receptor beta chains drawn from one sample of a study of cytomegalovirus exposure and HLA in healthy donors. Sequencing used immunoSEQ multiplex PCR; TCRdb keeps in-frame clones, though not all of them. Of approximately 240,000 clones listed, around 76% are singletons. Material for sequencing was PBMCs. The receptor set was obtained from a woman in her forties in good health and CMV-seropositive. Both conserved end residues are part of each CDR3. Fields, in order: V gene, CDR3 length, D gene, J gene, clone size, CDR3 DNA, CDR3 protein. D genes are given only for firm matches. Clone size is stated in some rows and not others, as once, few, many or a class when expanded.

V: TRBV7-9; length: 12; D: NA; J: TRBJ2-7; size: NA; DNA: TGTTCCAGCAACCCAGGGGGGCACGAGCAGTACTTC; CDR3: CSSNPGGHEQYF
V: TRBV7-9; length: 14; D: NA; J: TRBJ1-1; size: NA; DNA: TGTTCCAGCGGCGACAGGAGGAGTTTCTCTGAAGCTTTCTTT; CDR3: CSSGDRRSFSEAFF
V: TRBV7-3; length: 14; D: TRBD1; J: TRBJ2-7; size: NA; DNA: TGTGCCAGCAGCTCGACGGGACAGGCCTACGAGCAGTACTTC; CDR3: CASSSTGQAYEQYF
V: TRBV19; length: 14; D: NA; J: TRBJ2-1; size: few; DNA: TGTGCCAGTAGTAGGAGGAGCTCCTACAATGAGCAGTTCTTC; CDR3: CASSRRSSYNEQFF
V: TRBV5-4; length: 15; D: TRBD1; J: TRBJ1-4; size: few; DNA: TGTGCCAGCAGCCTGGGGGGACAGGGGCAAGAAAAACTGTTTTTT; CDR3: CASSLGGQGQEKLFF
V: TRBV6-5; length: 13; D: NA; J: TRBJ1-2; size: once; DNA: TGTGCCAGCAGTTATATAGCAGTCTATGGCTACACCTTC; CDR3: CASSYIAVYGYTF
V: TRBV7-2; length: 16; D: TRBD2; J: TRBJ2-3; size: NA; DNA: TGTGCCAGCAGTCCAACGGCTAGCGGGGGATCAGATACGCAGTATTTT; CDR3: CASSPTASGGSDTQYF
V: TRBV30; length: 12; D: NA; J: TRBJ1-6; size: NA; DNA: TGTGCCTGGAGGCGACAGAATTCACCCCTCCACTTT; CDR3: CAWRRQNSPLHF
V: TRBV5-1; length: 16; D: TRBD1; J: TRBJ1-1; size: NA; DNA: TGCGCCAGCAGCTTCGGACAGGGGGGTTCGAACACTGAAGCTTTCTTT; CDR3: CASSFGQGGSNTEAFF
V: TRBV29-1; length: 13; D: TRBD1; J: TRBJ1-1; size: NA; DNA: TGCAGCGGCCGAGACAGGGCGGAAACTGAAGCTTTCTTT; CDR3: CSGRDRAETEAFF
V: TRBV19; length: 13; D: TRBD1; J: TRBJ2-7; size: NA; DNA: TGTGCCAGTAGCCCCGGGACAGGGATGTTGCAGTACTTC; CDR3: CASSPGTGMLQYF
V: TRBV7-9; length: 15; D: NA; J: TRBJ2-5; size: NA; DNA: TGTGCCAGCAGCTTCTACAGGAATCACCAAGAGACCCAGTACTTC; CDR3: CASSFYRNHQETQYF
V: TRBV7-2; length: 16; D: TRBD2; J: TRBJ2-7; size: once; DNA: TGTGCCAGCAGCCCAACTGGACTAGCGGGAGGGCGGGGGCAGTACTTC; CDR3: CASSPTGLAGGRGQYF
V: TRBV30; length: 17; D: TRBD1; J: TRBJ1-1; size: NA; DNA: TGTGCCTGGAGTAGGGACAGGGGGCGAAGATATACGTTTGAAGCTTTCTTT; CDR3: CAWSRDRGRRYTFEAFF
V: TRBV10-1; length: 14; D: NA; J: TRBJ1-1; size: NA; DNA: TGCGCCAGCAGTGAGTCTGGGGCGGACCCGAAAGCTTTCTTT; CDR3: CASSESGADPKAFF
V: TRBV5-1; length: 14; D: NA; J: TRBJ2-7; size: few; DNA: TGCGCCAGCAGCTTGAGACAGGATTCCTACGAGCAGTACTTC; CDR3: CASSLRQDSYEQYF
V: TRBV21-1; length: 19; D: NA; J: TRBJ2-1; size: NA; DNA: TGTGCCAGCAGCAATTGCTCGACTAGCGGGCAGAGCTCCTACAATGAGCAGTTCTTC; CDR3: CASSNCSTSGQSSYNEQFF
V: TRBV10-3; length: 14; D: NA; J: TRBJ1-1; size: NA; DNA: TGTGCCATCAGTGAAGCTAGGGGGAACACTGAAGCTTTCTTT; CDR3: CAISEARGNTEAFF
V: TRBV7-3; length: 17; D: TRBD1; J: TRBJ2-7; size: NA; DNA: TGTGCCAGCAGCTTATTAGGGGAGGACAGGGGGCCCCACGAGCAGTACTTC; CDR3: CASSLLGEDRGPHEQYF
V: TRBV11-2; length: 15; D: NA; J: TRBJ2-6; size: NA; DNA: TGTGCCAGCAGCCAATCTAGCTCTGGGGCCAACGTCCTGACTTTC; CDR3: CASSQSSSGANVLTF
V: TRBV14; length: 11; D: NA; J: TRBJ1-1; size: NA; DNA: TGTGCCAGCAGCCAAAGGACAGAAGCTTTCTTT; CDR3: CASSQRTEAFF
V: TRBV9; length: 17; D: TRBD2; J: TRBJ2-3; size: NA; DNA: TGTGCCAGCAGCGCCTGGGGCAGCGGGGGCCTCACAGATACGCAGTATTTT; CDR3: CASSAWGSGGLTDTQYF
V: TRBV5-1; length: 14; D: NA; J: TRBJ1-1; size: NA; DNA: TGCGCCAGCAGCTTGGTCCCGGGGAACACTGAAGCTTTCTTT; CDR3: CASSLVPGNTEAFF
V: TRBV19; length: 13; D: NA; J: TRBJ2-1; size: NA; DNA: TGTGCCAGTAGTTCTCCCAGGCACAATGAGCAGTTCTTC; CDR3: CASSSPRHNEQFF
V: TRBV9; length: 15; D: TRBD2; J: TRBJ2-1; size: NA; DNA: TGTGCCAGCAGCGTAGGGACTAGCGGGGGAAGTGAGCAGTTCTTC; CDR3: CASSVGTSGGSEQFF
V: TRBV5-1; length: 16; D: TRBD1; J: TRBJ2-5; size: few; DNA: TGCGCCAGCAGCTTGGAGGGACAGGGATTTCGGGAGACCCAGTACTTC; CDR3: CASSLEGQGFRETQYF
V: TRBV11-2; length: 17; D: TRBD2; J: TRBJ2-2; size: NA; DNA: TGTGCCAGCAGCACGACTAGCGGGAGGGCAAATAGCGGGGAGCTGTTTTTT; CDR3: CASSTTSGRANSGELFF
V: TRBV18; length: 17; D: NA; J: TRBJ1-3; size: NA; DNA: TGTGCCAGCTCACCACCGGTTCGAGGGCGTCCAGGAAACACCATATATTTT; CDR3: CASSPPVRGRPGNTIYF
V: TRBV10-2; length: 15; D: NA; J: TRBJ1-2; size: NA; DNA: TGCGCCAGCAGTGAGTCGCGTGGGACATCCTATGGCTACACCTTC; CDR3: CASSESRGTSYGYTF
V: TRBV19; length: 15; D: NA; J: TRBJ2-7; size: NA; DNA: TGTGCCAGTAGTATACGGGACACTCAATCCTACGAGCAGTACTTC; CDR3: CASSIRDTQSYEQYF
V: TRBV6-6; length: 15; D: TRBD1; J: TRBJ1-1; size: NA; DNA: TGTGCCAGCAGTTACGGGGACAGGGGGCAAACTGAAGCTTTCTTT; CDR3: CASSYGDRGQTEAFF
V: TRBV4-3; length: 19; D: TRBD2; J: TRBJ2-2; size: NA; DNA: TGCGCCAGCAGCCAAGAACTAGCGGGGGGGCCGGTTAGCACCGGGGAGCTGTTTTTT; CDR3: CASSQELAGGPVSTGELFF
V: TRBV19; length: 16; D: NA; J: TRBJ2-3; size: NA; DNA: TGTGCCAGTAGGACTCGGCGGAGCCCTAGCACAGATACGCAGTATTTT; CDR3: CASRTRRSPSTDTQYF
V: TRBV18; length: 15; D: NA; J: TRBJ1-1; size: NA; DNA: TGTGCCAGCTCACCAATAGGGACACAGAACACTGAAGCTTTCTTT; CDR3: CASSPIGTQNTEAFF
V: TRBV6-5; length: 14; D: TRBD2; J: TRBJ2-4; size: NA; DNA: TGTGCCAGCAGTACTAGCGGGAGTGGGAACATTCAGTACTTC; CDR3: CASSTSGSGNIQYF
V: TRBV13; length: 14; D: NA; J: TRBJ1-2; size: once; DNA: TGTGCCAGCAGCACCGTCTCAGGGGATCGGAGTTACACCTTC; CDR3: CASSTVSGDRSYTF
V: TRBV19; length: 17; D: TRBD1; J: TRBJ1-1; size: NA; DNA: TGTGCCAGTAGTACTGGGACAGGAGGGGGTTTGAGGACTGAAGCTTTCTTT; CDR3: CASSTGTGGGLRTEAFF
V: TRBV7-9; length: 16; D: TRBD2; J: TRBJ2-2; size: few; DNA: TGTGCCAGCAGCTCTTTAGCGGGCCGAAACACCGGGGAGCTGTTTTTT; CDR3: CASSSLAGRNTGELFF
V: TRBV28; length: 15; D: NA; J: TRBJ1-4; size: NA; DNA: TGTGCCAGCAGTCCGTGGGAGTCAACTAATGAAAAACTGTTTTTT; CDR3: CASSPWESTNEKLFF
V: TRBV7-6; length: 14; D: TRBD2; J: TRBJ2-2; size: NA; DNA: TGTGCCAGCAGCTGGGGACTAAACACCGGGGAGCTGTTTTTT; CDR3: CASSWGLNTGELFF
V: TRBV23-1; length: 16; D: NA; J: TRBJ1-2; size: NA; DNA: TGCGCCAGCAGTCAATGTCAGGAGACAGTCGGCTGTGGCTACACCTTC; CDR3: CASSQCQETVGCGYTF
V: TRBV11-2; length: 12; D: TRBD2; J: TRBJ2-1; size: NA; DNA: TGTGCCAGCAGAAGAGGGACTAGCGAGCAGTTCTTC; CDR3: CASRRGTSEQFF
V: TRBV9; length: 15; D: TRBD1; J: TRBJ2-1; size: NA; DNA: TGTGCCAGCAGCGCCGGAGGGACAGGGTACAATGAGCAGTTCTTC; CDR3: CASSAGGTGYNEQFF
V: TRBV28; length: 15; D: NA; J: TRBJ2-5; size: NA; DNA: TGTGCCAGCACCTCCCAGGACGGAGGTCAAGAGACCCAGTACTTC; CDR3: CASTSQDGGQETQYF